This T cell receptor beta chain was identified in a study of Graves' ophthalmopathy and Graves' hyperthyroidism. Absence of ophthalmopathy within 18 months of follow-up defined stable hyperthyroidism. Recruitment covered hyperthyroidism patients aged 18 to 65 whose new diagnosis was of under 2 months' duration. Clinical symptoms, serum thyroxine, TRAb, thyroid ultrasound and orbital computed tomography formed the basis of diagnosis. This clonotype was detected ten times or more. Antigen specificity is unknown. Overall study results and limits: Blood also carried most expanded thyroid clonotypes exceeding 0.001 frequency.

The germline V gene has CDR1 MDHEN and CDR2 SYDVKM. This CDR3 comprises 14 residues. The V and J ends lost 4 bases and 8 bases, in that order; junction bases with no gene match: 10. Beta-chain TCR CDR3 regions were amplified from RNA transcripts. A first-round RT-PCR used HTBI primers, followed by a second-round multiplex PCR. From the multiplex PCR reads, TCRdb called clonotypes with MiXCR, one entry per CDR3 protein. This sample yields some 360,000 distinct CDR3 sequences, of which approximately 18% are seen a single time; 2.4% belongs to the top ten. Sample: peripheral blood. The rearrangement uses TRBV28 and TRBJ1-1; 7 nucleotides agree with TRBD1. The TCR comes from an adult woman with stable Graves' hyperthyroidism. DNA of the CDR3: TGTGCCAGCAGTTCCCCGGGACAGTCGGCAGAAGCTTTCTTT. The encoded protein is CASSSPGQSAEAFF. The whole variable domain, filled in from reference TRBV28 and TRBJ1-1, reads DVKVTQSSRYLVKRTGEKVFLECVQDMDHENMFWYRQDPGLGLRLIYFSYDVKMKEKGDIPEGYSVSREKKERFSLILESASTNQTSMYLCASSSPGQSAEAFFGQGTRLTVV.